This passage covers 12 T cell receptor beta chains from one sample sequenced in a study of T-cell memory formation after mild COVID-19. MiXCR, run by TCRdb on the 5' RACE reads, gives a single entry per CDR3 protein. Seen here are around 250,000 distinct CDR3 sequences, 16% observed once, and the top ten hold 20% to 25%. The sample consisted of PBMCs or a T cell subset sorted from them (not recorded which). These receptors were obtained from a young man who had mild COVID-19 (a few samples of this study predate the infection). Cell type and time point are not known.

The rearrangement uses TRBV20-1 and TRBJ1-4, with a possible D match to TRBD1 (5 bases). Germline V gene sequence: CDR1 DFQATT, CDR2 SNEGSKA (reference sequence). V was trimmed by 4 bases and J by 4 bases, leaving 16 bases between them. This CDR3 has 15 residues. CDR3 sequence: CSANLPGGINEKLFF. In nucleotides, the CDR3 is TGCAGTGCTAACCTCCCGGGGGGTATTAATGAAAAACTGTTTTTT.

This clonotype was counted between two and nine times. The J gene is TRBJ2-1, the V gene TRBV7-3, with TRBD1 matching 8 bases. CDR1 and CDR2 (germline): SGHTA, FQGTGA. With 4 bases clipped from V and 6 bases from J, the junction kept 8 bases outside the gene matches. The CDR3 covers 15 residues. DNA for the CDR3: TGTGCCAGCAGCTCAACAGGGGGTTCGTTCAATGAGCAGTTCTTC. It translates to CASSSTGGSFNEQFF.

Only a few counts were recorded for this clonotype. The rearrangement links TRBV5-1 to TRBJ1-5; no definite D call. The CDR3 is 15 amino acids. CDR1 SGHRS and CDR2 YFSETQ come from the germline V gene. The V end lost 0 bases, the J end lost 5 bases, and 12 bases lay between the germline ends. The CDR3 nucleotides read TGCGCCAGCAGCTTGGAGGGTTCCGGGGATCAGCCCCAGCATTTT. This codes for CASSLEGSGDQPQHF.

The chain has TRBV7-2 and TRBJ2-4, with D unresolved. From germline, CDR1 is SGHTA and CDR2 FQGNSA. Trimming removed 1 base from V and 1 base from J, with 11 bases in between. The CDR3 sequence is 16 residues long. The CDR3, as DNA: TGTGCCAGCAGCTTAGAACGTGGTGGTGCCAAAAACATTCAGTACTTC. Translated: CASSLERGGAKNIQYF.

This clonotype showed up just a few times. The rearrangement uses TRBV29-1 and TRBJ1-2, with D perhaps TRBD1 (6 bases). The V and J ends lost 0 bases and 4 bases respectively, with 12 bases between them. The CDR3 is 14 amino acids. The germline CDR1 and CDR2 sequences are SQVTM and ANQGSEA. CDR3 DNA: TGCAGCGTTGAAGAGGCCAGGGGCACCTATGGCTACACCTTC. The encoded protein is CSVEEARGTYGYTF.

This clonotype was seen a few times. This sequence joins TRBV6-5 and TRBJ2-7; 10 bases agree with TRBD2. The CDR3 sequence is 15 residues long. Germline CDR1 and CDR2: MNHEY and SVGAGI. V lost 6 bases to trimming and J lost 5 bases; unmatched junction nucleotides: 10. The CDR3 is CASRQRGGTAHEQYV. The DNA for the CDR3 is TGTGCCAGCAGGCAGCGGGGGGGCACGGCCCACGAGCAGTACGTC.

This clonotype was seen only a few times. CDR3: CASSWDTTTGEQYF. DNA of the CDR3: TGCGCCAGCAGCTGGGACACAACCACGGGCGAGCAGTACTTC. This chain joins TRBV5-1 and TRBJ2-7; tentatively, D is TRBD1 (6 bases). CDR1 and CDR2 from the germline V gene are SGHRS and YFSETQ. The V end was cut by 3 bases, the J end by 6 bases, with 16 bases between. The CDR3 extends over 14 amino acids.

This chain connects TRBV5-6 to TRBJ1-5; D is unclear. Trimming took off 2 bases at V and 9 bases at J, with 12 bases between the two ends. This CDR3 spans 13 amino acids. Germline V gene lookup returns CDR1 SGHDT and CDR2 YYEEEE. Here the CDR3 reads CASSLAAEGPQHF. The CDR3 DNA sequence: TGTGCCAGCAGCTTAGCTGCTGAGGGGCCCCAGCATTTT.

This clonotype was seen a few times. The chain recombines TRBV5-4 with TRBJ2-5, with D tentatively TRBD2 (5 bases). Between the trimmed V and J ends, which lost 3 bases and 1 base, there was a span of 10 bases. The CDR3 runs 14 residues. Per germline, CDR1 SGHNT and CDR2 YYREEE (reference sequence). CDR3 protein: CASSSPGSQETQYF. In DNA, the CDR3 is TGTGCCAGCAGCTCGCCGGGAAGCCAAGAGACCCAGTACTTC.

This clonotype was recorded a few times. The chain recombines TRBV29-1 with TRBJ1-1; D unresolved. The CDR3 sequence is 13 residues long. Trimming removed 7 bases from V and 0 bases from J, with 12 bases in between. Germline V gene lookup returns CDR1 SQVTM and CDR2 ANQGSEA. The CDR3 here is CSAEDGMNTEAFF. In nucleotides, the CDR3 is TGCAGCGCGGAAGACGGGATGAACACTGAAGCTTTCTTT.

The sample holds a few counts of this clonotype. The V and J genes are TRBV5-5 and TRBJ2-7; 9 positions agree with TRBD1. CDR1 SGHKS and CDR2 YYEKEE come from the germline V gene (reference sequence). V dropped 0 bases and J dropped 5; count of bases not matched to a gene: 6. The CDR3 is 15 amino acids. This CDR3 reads CASSLDGDRANEQYV. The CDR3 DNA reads TGTGCCAGCAGCTTGGATGGGGACAGGGCGAACGAGCAGTACGTC.

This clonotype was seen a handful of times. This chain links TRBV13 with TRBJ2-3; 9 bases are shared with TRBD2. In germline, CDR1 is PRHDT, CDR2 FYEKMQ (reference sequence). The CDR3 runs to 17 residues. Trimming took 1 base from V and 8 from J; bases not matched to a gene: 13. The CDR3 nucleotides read TGTGCCAGCAGCTTAGCTTCCGGGACTAGCAGCACCGGTACGCAGTATTTT. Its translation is CASSLASGTSSTGTQYF. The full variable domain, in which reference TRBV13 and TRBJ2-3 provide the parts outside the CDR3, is AAGVIQSPRHLIKEKRETATLKCYPIPRHDTVYWYQQGPGQDPQFLISFYEKMQSDKGSIPDRFSAQQFSDYHSELNMSSLELGDSALYFCASSLASGTSSTGTQYFGPGTRLTVL.